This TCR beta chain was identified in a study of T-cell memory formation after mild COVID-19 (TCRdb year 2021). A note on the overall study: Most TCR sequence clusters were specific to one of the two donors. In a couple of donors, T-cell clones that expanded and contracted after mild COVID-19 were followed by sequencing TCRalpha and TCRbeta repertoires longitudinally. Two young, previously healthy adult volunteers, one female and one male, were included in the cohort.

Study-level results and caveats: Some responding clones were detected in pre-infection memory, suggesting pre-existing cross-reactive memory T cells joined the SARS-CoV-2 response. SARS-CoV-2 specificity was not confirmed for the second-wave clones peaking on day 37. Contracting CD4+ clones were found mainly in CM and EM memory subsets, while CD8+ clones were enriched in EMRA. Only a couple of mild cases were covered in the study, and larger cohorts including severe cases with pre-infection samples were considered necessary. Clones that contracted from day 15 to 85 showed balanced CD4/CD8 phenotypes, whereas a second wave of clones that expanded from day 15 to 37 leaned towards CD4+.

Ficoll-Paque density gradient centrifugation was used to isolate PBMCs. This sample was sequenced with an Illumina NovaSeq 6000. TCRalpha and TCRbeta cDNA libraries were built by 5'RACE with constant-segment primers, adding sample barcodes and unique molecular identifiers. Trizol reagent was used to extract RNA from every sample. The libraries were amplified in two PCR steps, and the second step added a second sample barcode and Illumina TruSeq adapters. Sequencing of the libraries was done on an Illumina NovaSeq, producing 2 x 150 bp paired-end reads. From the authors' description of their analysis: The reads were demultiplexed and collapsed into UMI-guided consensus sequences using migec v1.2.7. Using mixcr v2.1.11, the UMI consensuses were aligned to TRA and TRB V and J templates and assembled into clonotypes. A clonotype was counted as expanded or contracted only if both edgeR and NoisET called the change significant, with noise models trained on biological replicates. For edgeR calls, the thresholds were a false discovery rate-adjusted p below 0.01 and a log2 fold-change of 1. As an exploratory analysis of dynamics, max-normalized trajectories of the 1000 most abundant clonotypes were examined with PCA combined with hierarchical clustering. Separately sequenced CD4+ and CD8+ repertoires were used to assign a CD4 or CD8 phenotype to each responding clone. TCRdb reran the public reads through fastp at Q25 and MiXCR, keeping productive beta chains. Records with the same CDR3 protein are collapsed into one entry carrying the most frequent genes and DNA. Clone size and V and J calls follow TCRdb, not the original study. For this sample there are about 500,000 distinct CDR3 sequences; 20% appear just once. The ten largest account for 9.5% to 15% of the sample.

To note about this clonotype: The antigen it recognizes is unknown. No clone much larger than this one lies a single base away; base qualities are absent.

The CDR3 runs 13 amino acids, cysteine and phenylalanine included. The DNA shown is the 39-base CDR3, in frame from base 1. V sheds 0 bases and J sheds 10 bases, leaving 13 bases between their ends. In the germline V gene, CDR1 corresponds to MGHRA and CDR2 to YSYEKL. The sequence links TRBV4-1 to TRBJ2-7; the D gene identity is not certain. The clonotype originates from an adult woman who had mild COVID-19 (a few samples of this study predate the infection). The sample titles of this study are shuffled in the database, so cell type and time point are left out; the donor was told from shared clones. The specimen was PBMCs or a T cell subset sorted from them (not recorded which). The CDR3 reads CASSQDLFQPQYF. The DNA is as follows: TGCGCCAGCAGCCAAGATTTGTTCCAGCCTCAGTACTTC.